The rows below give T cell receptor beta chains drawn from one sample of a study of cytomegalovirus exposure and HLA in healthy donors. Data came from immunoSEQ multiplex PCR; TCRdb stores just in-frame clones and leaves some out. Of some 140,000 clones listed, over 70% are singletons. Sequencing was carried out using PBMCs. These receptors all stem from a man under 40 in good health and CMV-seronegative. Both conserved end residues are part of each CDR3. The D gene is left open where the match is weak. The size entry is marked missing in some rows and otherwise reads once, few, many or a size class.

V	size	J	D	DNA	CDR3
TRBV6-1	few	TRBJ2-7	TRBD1	TGTGCCGGAAAAACGAACAGGGGGGCCTCCTACGAGCAGTACTTC	CAGKTNRGASYEQYF
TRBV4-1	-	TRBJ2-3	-	TGCGCCAGCAGCCGGACGTATGAGGGGGCAGATACGCAGTATTTT	CASSRTYEGADTQYF
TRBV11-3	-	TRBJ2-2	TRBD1	TGTGCCAGCAGCTTAGGAGCCAGGGGGAGAACCGGGGAGCTGTTTTTT	CASSLGARGRTGELFF
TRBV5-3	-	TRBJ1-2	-	TGTGCCAGAAGCCCGGAGGGGCGAGGGTACTATGGCTACACCTTC	CARSPEGRGYYGYTF
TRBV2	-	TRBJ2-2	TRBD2	TGTGCCAGCAGTTCCCTTAGCGGGCCCGGAACCGGGGAGCTGTTTTTT	CASSSLSGPGTGELFF
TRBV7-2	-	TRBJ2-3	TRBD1	TGTGCCAGCAGCTCCCGACAGGGGAACACAGATACGCAGTATTTT	CASSSRQGNTDTQYF
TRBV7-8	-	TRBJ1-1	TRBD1	TGTGCCAGCAGTCGGGACAGGGCCTCGACCACTGAAGCTTTCTTT	CASSRDRASTTEAFF
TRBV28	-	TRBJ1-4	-	TGTGCCAGCAGTTTACCCAGTAATGAAAAACTGTTTTTT	CASSLPSNEKLFF
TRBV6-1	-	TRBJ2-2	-	TGTGCCAGCCTCTGGAGCATCGGCGGGGAGCTGTTTTTT	CASLWSIGGELFF
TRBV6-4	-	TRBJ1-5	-	TGTGCCAGCAGTGACCGCGGAGAGCCCCAGCATTTT	CASSDRGEPQHF
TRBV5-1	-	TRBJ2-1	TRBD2	TGCGCCAGCAGCTCGTTCGGGACTAGCGGTCCCAATGAGCAGTTCTTC	CASSSFGTSGPNEQFF
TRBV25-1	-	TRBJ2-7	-	TGTGCCAGCAGTACCGCGACAGGCTCCTACGAGCAGTACTTC	CASSTATGSYEQYF
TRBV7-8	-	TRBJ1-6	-	TGTGCCAGCAGCTTAGCCGTCAGGGCGAATTCACCCCTCCACTTT	CASSLAVRANSPLHF
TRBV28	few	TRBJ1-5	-	TGTGCCAGCAGTTCCCGTCAGCCCCAGCATTTT	CASSSRQPQHF
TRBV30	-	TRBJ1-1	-	TGTGCCTGGACACAGGGGAACACTGAAGCTTTCTTT	CAWTQGNTEAFF
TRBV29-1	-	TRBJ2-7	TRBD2	TGCAGCGCCTGGACTAGCGGGGGCGAAACTACCTACGAGCAGTACTTC	CSAWTSGGETTYEQYF
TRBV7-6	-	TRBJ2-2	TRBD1	TGTGCCAGCAGCCCAGGACAGGGGACCACCGGGGAGCTGTTTTTT	CASSPGQGTTGELFF
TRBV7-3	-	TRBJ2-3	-	TGTGCCAGCAGTTTGGACAGAGGCACAGATACGCAGTATTTT	CASSLDRGTDTQYF
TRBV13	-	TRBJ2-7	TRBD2	TGTGCCAGCAGCCTCAGGTACGGGGGGGCTTACGAGCAGTACTTC	CASSLRYGGAYEQYF
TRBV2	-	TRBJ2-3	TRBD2	TGTGCCAGCAGTAGACTAGCGGGGGGGAGCACAGATACGCAGTATTTT	CASSRLAGGSTDTQYF
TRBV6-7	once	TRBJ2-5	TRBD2	TGTGCCAGCAGAAATACCGGGACTAACCAAGAGACCCAGTACTTC	CASRNTGTNQETQYF
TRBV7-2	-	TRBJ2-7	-	TGTGCCAGCAGCTTAGTGGCACCATACGAGCAGTACTTC	CASSLVAPYEQYF
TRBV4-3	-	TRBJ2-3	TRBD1	TGCGCCAGCAGCCAAGGACAGGGAGACGGAGATACGCAGTATTTT	CASSQGQGDGDTQYF
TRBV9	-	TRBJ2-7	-	TGTGCCAGCAGCGTAGCTAAGGACTTCTACGAGCAGTACTTC	CASSVAKDFYEQYF
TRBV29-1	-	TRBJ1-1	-	TGCAGCGTCGCGACAGTCCTGAACACTGAAGCTTTCTTT	CSVATVLNTEAFF
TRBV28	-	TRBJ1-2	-	TGTGCCAGCAGGCGGGCCGGGACAATGATTGGTTCTGGCTACACCTTC	CASRRAGTMIGSGYTF
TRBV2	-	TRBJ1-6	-	TGTGCCAGCAGGGGGGGACCAAATTCACCCCTCCACTTT	CASRGGPNSPLHF
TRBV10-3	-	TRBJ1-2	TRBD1	TGTGCCATCAGTGATTCCGGGACAGGGGGAAGAGGCTACACCTTC	CAISDSGTGGRGYTF